This TCR beta chain was recovered during a study of T cell responses to AZD1222 COVID-19 vaccine. Study-wide points: White British donors predominated, females outnumbered males, and clonal diversity was possibly underestimated. Seropositivity was recorded at baseline in only 6 or 7 AZD1222 recipients. Reportedly, nearly half of unique spike TCRs recognized epitopes outside B.1.351/B.1.1.7 mutations.

Deletions cut 4 bases from V and 6 bases from J, with 16 bases between. Germline V CDR1 and CDR2: SGHTS, YDEGEE. This CDR3 is 14 amino acids long. Using immunoSEQ multiplex PCR, the repertoire was profiled, and TCRdb retains in-frame clones only, with some absent. There are some 120,000 clones in the sample; around nine tenths occur only once, and over 8.5% lies in the top ten. There are a few counts of this clone. Its cognate antigen is unknown. The source is an adult in good health. This chain uses TRBV5-8 with TRBJ1-1, with D hard to call. The sequenced sample was peripheral blood, obtained on day 0 of MenACWY control vaccination. The CDR3 sequence is CASSPQVKVAEAFF. In DNA, the CDR3 is TGTGCCAGCAGCCCACAAGTTAAAGTTGCTGAAGCTTTCTTT.